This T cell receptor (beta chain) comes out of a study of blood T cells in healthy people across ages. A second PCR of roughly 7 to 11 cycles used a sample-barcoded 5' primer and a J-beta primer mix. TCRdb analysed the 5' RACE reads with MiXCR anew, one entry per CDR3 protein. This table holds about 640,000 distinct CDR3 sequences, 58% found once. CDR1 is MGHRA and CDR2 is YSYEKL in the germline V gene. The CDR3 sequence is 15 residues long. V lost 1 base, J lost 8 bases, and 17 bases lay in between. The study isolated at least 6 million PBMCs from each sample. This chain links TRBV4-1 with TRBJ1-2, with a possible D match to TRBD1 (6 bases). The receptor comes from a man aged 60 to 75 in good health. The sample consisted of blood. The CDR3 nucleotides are TGCGCCAGCAGCCAAGTTGGGGGGCGAGGTTGGGGCTACACCTTC. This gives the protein CASSQVGGRGWGYTF.